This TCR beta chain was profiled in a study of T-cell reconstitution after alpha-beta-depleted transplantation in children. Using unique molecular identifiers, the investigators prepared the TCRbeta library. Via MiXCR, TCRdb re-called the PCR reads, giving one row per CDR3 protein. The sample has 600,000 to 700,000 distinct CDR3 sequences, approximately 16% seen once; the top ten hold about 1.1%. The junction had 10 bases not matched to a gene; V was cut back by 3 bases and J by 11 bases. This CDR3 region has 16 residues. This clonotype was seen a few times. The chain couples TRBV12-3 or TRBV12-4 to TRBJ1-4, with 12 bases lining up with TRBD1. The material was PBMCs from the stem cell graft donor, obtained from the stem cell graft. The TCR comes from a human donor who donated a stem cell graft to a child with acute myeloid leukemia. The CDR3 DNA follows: TGTGCCAGCAGTTTGACTGGCGGGACAGGGGGCCTCAAACTGTTTTTT. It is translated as CASSLTGGTGGLKLFF.